Described below is a single T cell receptor beta chain sequence and its context. At least ten counts were recorded for this clonotype. It has no known antigen specificity. No much larger clone exists at a distance of one base, and base qualities are not known. Donors were a few dozen systemically healthy Caucasian individuals from Russia aged roughly 6 to 95 years. Each donor gave about 9.7 milliliters of peripheral blood, drawn into EDTA-treated Vacutainer tubes. PBMCs were isolated by Ficoll-Paque density-gradient centrifugation, with at least 7 million obtained per sample. Total RNA, at least 5 micrograms per sample, was extracted from PBMCs with Trizol reagent. For every donor, flow cytometry on a PBMC aliquot measured the percentage of naive CD45RAhigh/CD27high T cells. V was cut back by 4 bases and J by 4 bases, leaving a gap of 7 bases between them. CDR1 and CDR2, per the germline V gene, are KGHDR and SFDVKD. The cysteine opens and the phenylalanine closes a CDR3 of 14 amino acids. Only the CDR3 DNA stays, 42 bases, in frame from base 1.

This record belongs to a study of blood T cells in healthy people across ages (dated by TCRdb to between 2014 and 2016). Study-level background: Template switching captured roughly one uniquely barcoded TCR beta cDNA molecule per two T cells in model experiments. To track age-related changes in TCR beta repertoire diversity, the study relied on deep sequencing normalized with unique cDNA molecular identifiers. The donors were divided into four age groups: young (average around 16 years), middle-aged (approximately 39), aged (about 56) and long-lived (roughly 86). Donors of different ages were randomly distributed across sequencing lanes to avoid experimental bias. Using the same blood draw, the study looked at two additional independent replicas of 1 million unique cDNA reads for two donors, one aged 18 to 30 and the other aged 80 or older. Results the study describes overall, beyond this receptor: Bulk unsorted PBMC profiling prevented conclusive comparison of naive and antigen-experienced compartments. Total diversity estimates from one million sequenced T cells were considered lower bounds and underestimates. Because the CMV infection status of the donors was unknown, age-related changes in expanded clonotypes may potentially have been confounded. Observed TCR beta diversity per million T cells fell roughly linearly with age, and a significant reduction was already apparent by age roughly 40. Compared with the aged group, the long-lived group had more naive CD4+ T cells, fewer expanded clones and increased TCR diversity, a pattern suggesting age selection. Observed TCR beta diversity correlated strongly with the percentage of naive T cells measured by flow cytometry.

Library preparation was by 5' RACE. Sequenced using an Illumina HiSeq 2500. A second PCR of 7 to 11 cycles was performed with a sample-barcoded 5' primer and a J-beta primer mix. Each TCR beta cDNA molecule received a unique molecular identifier from a template-switch 5' adaptor carrying 12 random nucleotides. Each sample yielded at least 3 million CDR3-containing paired-end reads. First-strand cDNA synthesis was performed from all RNA using the Mint cDNA synthesis kit, with priming by a TRBC-specific oligonucleotide. Following uracil-DNA glycosylase treatment, all cDNA underwent a first 18-cycle PCR with the universal primers M1SS and BC2_uni_R. As for the original processing: Each sample was normalized by randomly selecting 1 million high-quality reads, each carrying a distinct molecular identifier. Instead of being binned into consensus sequences, reads with shared molecular identifiers were discarded. CDR3 identification, clonotype clustering and error correction used MiTCR with a Q25 quality threshold and the strictest error-elimination algorithm. A nonparametric unseen species model using Euler transformation provided a lower-bound estimate of total TCR beta diversity. TCRdb reprocessed the public reads (quality trimming at Q25 with fastp, clone calling with MiXCR) and kept in-frame beta chains. Entries are consolidated by CDR3 protein sequence, retaining the most common genes and DNA. The V and J calls were determined by TCRdb, not by the authors. In all, the sample holds 380,000 or so distinct CDR3 sequences, and about half of those were seen once. 51% of the sample rests with the top ten.

The chain is assembled from TRBV24-1 and TRBJ2-6; no D segment can be confidently identified. Source material: blood. The TCR sequence derives from a man aged 60 to 75 in good health. The nucleotide sequence reads as follows: TGTGCCACCAGTGAACCAAGAGGGGCCAACGTCCTGACTTTC. Its protein product is CATSEPRGANVLTF.